This T cell receptor (beta chain) was recorded in a study of control samples from healthy donors and cancer patients. Assay used: immunoSEQ multiplex PCR; TCRdb lists only in-frame clones, some missing. The sample carries 250,000 to 300,000 clones, roughly four fifths recorded once. This CDR3 has 15 amino acids. The J segment lost 4 bases and the V segment lost 2 bases, leaving 4 bases of the junction unmatched. In germline, CDR1 is LGHDT, CDR2 YNNKEL (reference sequence). The specimen sequenced was PBMCs. The chain recombines TRBV3-1 (or the pseudogene TRBV3-2) with TRBJ2-5, with 10 positions matching TRBD1. This clonotype was sampled from a woman in her fifties or sixties with lung cancer. The CDR3: CASSQLGDRGETQYF. CDR3 DNA sequence: TGTGCCAGCAGCCAACTTGGGGACAGGGGAGAGACCCAGTACTTC.